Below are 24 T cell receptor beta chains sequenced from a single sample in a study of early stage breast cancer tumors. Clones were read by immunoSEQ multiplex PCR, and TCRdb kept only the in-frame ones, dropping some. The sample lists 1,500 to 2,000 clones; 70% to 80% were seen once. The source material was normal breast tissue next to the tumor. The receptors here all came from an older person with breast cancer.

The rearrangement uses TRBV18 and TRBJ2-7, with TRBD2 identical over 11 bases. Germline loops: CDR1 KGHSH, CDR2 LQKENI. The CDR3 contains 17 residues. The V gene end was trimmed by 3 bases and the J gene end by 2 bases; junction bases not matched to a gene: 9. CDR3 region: CASSPLGLAGITYEQYF. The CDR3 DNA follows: TGTGCCAGCTCACCTCTCGGACTAGCGGGTATCACCTACGAGCAGTACTTC.

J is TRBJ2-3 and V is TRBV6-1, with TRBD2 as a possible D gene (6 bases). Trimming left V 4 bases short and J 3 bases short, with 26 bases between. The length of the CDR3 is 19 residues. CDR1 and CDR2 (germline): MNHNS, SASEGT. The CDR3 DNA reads TGTGCCAGCAGTGCGTTCGGGGGATACAGGAGAACCAAGACAGATACGCAGTATTTT. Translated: CASSAFGGYRRTKTDTQYF.

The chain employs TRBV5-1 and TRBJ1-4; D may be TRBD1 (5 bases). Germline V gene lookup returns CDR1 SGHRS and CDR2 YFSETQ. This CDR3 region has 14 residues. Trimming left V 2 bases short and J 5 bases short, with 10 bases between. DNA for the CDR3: TGCGCCAGCAGCTTCATGGGACTGAATGAAAAACTGTTTTTT. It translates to CASSFMGLNEKLFF.

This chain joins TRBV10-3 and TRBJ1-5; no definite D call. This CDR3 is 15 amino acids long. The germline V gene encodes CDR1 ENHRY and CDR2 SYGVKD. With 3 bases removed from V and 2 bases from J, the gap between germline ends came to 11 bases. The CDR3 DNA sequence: TGTGCCATCAGTGAAAGGATAGGAGGCAATCAGCCCCAGCATTTT. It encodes CAISERIGGNQPQHF.

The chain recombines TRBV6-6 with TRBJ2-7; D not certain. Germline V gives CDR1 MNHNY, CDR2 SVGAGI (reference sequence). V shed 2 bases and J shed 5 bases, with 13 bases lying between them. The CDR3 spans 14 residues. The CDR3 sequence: CASSYGQRSHEQYF. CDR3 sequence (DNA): TGTGCCAGCAGTTACGGGCAACGGTCCCACGAGCAGTACTTC.

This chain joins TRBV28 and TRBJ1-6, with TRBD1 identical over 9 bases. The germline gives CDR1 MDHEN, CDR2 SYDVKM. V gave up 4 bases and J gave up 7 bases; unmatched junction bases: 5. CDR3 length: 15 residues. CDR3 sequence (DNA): TGTGCCAGCAGTTCTGGACAGGGGTGGAATTCACCCCTCCACTTT. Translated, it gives CASSSGQGWNSPLHF.

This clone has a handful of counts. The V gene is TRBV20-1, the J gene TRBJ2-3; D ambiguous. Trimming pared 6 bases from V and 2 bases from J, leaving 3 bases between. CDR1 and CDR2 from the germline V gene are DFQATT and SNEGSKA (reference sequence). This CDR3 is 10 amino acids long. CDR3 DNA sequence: TGCAGTGCCTACACAGATACGCAGTATTTT. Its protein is CSAYTDTQYF.

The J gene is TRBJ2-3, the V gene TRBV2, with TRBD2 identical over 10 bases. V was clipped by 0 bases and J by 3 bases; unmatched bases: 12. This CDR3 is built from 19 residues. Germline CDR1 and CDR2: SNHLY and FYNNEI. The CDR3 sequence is CASSEAPSGGAGRTDTQYF. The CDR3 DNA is TGTGCCAGCAGTGAAGCGCCTAGCGGGGGCGCCGGTAGAACAGATACGCAGTATTTT.

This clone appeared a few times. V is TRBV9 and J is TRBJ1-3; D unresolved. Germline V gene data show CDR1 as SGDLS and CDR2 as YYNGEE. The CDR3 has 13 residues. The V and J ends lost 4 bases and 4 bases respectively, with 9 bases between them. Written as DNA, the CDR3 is TGTGCCAGCAGCCTTGCGGCAGGAAACACCATATATTTT. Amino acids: CASSLAAGNTIYF.

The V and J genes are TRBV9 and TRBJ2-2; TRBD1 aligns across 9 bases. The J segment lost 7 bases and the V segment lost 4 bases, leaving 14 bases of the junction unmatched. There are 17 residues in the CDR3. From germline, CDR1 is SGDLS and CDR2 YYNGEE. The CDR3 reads CASSPRDRAPSGGELFF. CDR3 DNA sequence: TGTGCCAGCAGCCCCCGGGACAGGGCTCCTAGCGGCGGGGAGCTGTTTTTT.

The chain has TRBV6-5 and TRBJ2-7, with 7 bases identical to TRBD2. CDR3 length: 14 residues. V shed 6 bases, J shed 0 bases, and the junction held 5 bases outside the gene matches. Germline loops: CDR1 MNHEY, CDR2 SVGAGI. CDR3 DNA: TGTGCCAGCAGCCCTACGGGGGGCTCCTACGAGCAGTACTTC. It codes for CASSPTGGSYEQYF.

The CDR3 here is CASRDSGTTAGYTF. In DNA form, the CDR3 reads TGTGCCAGCAGAGATAGCGGGACGACCGCGGGCTACACCTTC. The chain couples TRBV28 to TRBJ1-2, with a tentative D call TRBD1 (5 bases). V lost 6 bases, J lost 8 bases, and 19 bases lay in between. This CDR3 contains 14 residues. CDR1 and CDR2 from the germline V gene are MDHEN and SYDVKM.

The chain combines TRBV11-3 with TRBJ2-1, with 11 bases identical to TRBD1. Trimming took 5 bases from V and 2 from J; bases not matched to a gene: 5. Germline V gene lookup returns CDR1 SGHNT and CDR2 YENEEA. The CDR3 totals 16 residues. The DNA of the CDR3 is TGTGCCAGCAGCCGTGCGGGACAGGGGGCCTACAATGAGCAGTTCTTC. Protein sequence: CASSRAGQGAYNEQFF.

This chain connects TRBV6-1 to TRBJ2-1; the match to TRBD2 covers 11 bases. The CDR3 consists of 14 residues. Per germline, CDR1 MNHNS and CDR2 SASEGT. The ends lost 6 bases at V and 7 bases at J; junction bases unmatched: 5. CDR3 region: CASRTGLAVNEQFF. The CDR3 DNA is TGTGCCAGCAGGACGGGACTAGCGGTGAATGAGCAGTTCTTC.

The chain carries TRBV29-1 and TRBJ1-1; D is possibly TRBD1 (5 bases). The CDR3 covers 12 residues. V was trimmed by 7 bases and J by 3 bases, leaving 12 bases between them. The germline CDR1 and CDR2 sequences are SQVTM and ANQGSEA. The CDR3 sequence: CSAKLGDTEAFF. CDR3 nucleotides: TGCAGCGCTAAGTTAGGGGACACTGAAGCTTTCTTT. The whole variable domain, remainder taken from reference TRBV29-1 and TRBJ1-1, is SAVISQKPSRDICQRGTSLTIQCQVDSQVTMMFWYRQQPGQSLTLIATANQGSEATYESGFVIDKFPISRPNLTFSTLTVSNMSPEDSSIYLCSAKLGDTEAFFGQGTRLTVV.

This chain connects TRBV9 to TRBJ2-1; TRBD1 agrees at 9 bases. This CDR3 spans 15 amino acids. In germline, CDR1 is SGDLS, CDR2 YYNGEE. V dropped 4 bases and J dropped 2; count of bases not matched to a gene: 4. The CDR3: CASSRDRATYNEQFF. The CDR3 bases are TGTGCCAGCAGCAGGGACAGGGCAACCTACAATGAGCAGTTCTTC.

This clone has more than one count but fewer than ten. The CDR3 protein is CASSADTFGELFF. DNA for the CDR3: TGTGCCAGCAGCGCGGACACTTTCGGGGAGCTGTTTTTT. The V gene is TRBV7-6, the J gene TRBJ2-2, with D maybe TRBD1 (5 bases). V was clipped by 5 bases and J by 7 bases, with 11 bases between them. The V gene's germline CDR1 is SGHVS and CDR2 FNYEAQ. The CDR3 loop spans 13 amino acids.

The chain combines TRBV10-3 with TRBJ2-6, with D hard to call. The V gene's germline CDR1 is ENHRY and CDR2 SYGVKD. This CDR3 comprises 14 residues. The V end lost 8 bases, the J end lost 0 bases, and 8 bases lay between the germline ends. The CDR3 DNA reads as TGTGCCATCCCCTCACACTCTGGGGCCAACGTCCTGACTTTC. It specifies CAIPSHSGANVLTF.

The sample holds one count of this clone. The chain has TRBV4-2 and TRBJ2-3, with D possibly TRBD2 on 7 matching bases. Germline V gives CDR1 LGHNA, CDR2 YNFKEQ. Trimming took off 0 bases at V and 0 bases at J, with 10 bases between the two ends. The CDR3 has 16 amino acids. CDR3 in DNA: TGTGCCAGCAGCCAAGATGGGGGGGCCAGCACAGATACGCAGTATTTT. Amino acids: CASSQDGGASTDTQYF.

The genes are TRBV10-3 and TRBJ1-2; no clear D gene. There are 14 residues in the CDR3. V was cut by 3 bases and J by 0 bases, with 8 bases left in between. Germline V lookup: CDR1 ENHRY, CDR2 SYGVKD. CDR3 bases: TGTGCCATCAGTGACCTTACAGCTAACTATGGCTACACCTTC. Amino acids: CAISDLTANYGYTF.

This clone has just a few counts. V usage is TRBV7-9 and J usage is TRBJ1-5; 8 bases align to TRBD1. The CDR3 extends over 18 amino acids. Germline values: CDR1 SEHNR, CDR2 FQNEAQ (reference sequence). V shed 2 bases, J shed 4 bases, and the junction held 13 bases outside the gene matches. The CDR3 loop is CASSLNDRGRYRNQPQHF. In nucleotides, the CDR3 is TGTGCCAGCAGCTTAAACGACAGGGGAAGGTATCGGAATCAGCCCCAGCATTTT.

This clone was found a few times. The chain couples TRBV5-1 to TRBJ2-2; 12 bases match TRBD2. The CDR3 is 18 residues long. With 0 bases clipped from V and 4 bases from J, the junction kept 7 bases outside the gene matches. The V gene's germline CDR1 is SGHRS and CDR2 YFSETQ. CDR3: CASSLEASGGAGTGELFF. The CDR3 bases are TGCGCCAGCAGCTTGGAGGCTAGCGGGGGGGCCGGCACCGGGGAGCTGTTTTTT.

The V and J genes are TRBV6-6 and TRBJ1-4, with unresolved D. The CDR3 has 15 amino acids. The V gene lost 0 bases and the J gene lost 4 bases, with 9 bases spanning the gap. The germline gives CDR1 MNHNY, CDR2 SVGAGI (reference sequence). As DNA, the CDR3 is TGTGCCAGCAGTTACTCGAGGCAGTATAATGAAAAACTGTTTTTT. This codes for CASSYSRQYNEKLFF.

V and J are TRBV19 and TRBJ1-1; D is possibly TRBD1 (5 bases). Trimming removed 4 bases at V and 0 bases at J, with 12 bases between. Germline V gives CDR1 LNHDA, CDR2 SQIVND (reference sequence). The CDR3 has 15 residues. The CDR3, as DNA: TGTGCCAGTAGTAGGCAGGGAACCATGAACACTGAAGCTTTCTTT. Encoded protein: CASSRQGTMNTEAFF.